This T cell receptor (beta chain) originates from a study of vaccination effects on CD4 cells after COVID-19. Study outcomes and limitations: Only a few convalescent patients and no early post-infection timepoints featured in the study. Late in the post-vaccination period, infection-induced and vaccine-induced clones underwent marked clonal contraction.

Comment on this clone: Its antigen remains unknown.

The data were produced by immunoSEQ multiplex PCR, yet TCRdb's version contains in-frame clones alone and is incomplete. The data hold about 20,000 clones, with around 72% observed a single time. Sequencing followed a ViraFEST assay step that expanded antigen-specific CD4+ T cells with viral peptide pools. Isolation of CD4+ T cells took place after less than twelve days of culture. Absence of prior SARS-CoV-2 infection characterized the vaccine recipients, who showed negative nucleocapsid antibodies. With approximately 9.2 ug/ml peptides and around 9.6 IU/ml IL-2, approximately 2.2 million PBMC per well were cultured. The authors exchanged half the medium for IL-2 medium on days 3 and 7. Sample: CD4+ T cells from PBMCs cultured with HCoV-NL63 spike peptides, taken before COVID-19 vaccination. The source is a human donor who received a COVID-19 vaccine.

This chain's CDR3 is CASTSSGGYEKLFF. Written as DNA, the CDR3 is TGTGCCAGCACCTCGTCAGGGGGCTATGAAAAACTGTTTTTT. V is TRBV11-2 and J is TRBJ1-4; 8 positions match TRBD1. J was trimmed by 6 bases and V by 7 bases; bases with no gene match: 7. The CDR3 is made up of 14 amino acids. Germline-derived CDR1 and CDR2 are SGHAT and FQNNGV.